What follows are 5 T cell receptor beta chains derived from one specimen sequenced in a study of blood T cells in healthy people across ages (dated by TCRdb to between 2015 and 2017). Library construction relied on 5' RACE. Sequencing was carried out with an Illumina HiSeq 2500. A second PCR of about 7 to 12 cycles was run with a J-beta primer mix and a sample-barcoded 5' primer. In-frame beta chains were kept once TCRdb had trimmed the public reads at Q25 with fastp and called clones with MiXCR. When rows share a CDR3 protein, they turn into one entry using the most common DNA and genes. The sample table contains some 1.7 million distinct CDR3 sequences; only one count was recorded for roughly 27% of them. 7.7% of the sample is in the top ten clones. Input material: blood. Receptor source: a woman in her twenties or thirties in good health.

This clonotype was seen ten or more times. The genes are TRBV15 and TRBJ2-7, with 8 nucleotides matching TRBD2. The CDR3 runs to 15 residues. The V gene's germline CDR1 is LNHNV and CDR2 YYDKDF (reference sequence). V gave up 8 bases and J gave up 1 base; unmatched junction bases: 10. The CDR3 region is CATGRGSGSSYEQYF. The CDR3 DNA follows: TGTGCCACCGGTCGGGGGAGCGGGAGTTCCTACGAGCAGTACTTC.

This clonotype was picked up a small number of times. CDR3 loop: CAISPRDAKYGYTF. The CDR3 DNA is TGTGCCATCAGTCCACGGGACGCCAAATATGGCTACACCTTC. The chain carries TRBV10-3 and TRBJ1-2; tentative D call: TRBD1 (5 bases). Deletions cut 5 bases from V and 5 bases from J, with 15 bases between. In germline, CDR1 is ENHRY, CDR2 SYGVKD. This CDR3 contains 14 residues.

Only one count was recorded for this clonotype. This may arise from a read error, as a much more abundant clone is one base away. This sequence joins TRBV4-3 and TRBJ2-1, with 10 nucleotides matching TRBD2. The germline CDR1 and CDR2 sequences are LGHNA and YSLEER. The CDR3 sequence is 16 residues long. In DNA, the CDR3 is TGCGCCAGCAGCCAAACCACTAGCGGGACATGGAATGGGCAGTTCTTC. Its protein product is CASSQTTSGTWNGQFF.

A few counts support this clonotype. This rearrangement joins TRBV15 to TRBJ2-1; maybe TRBD2 (5 bases). The V gene lost 0 bases and the J gene lost 5 bases, with 14 bases spanning the gap. Germline V gene sequence: CDR1 LNHNV, CDR2 YYDKDF (reference sequence). This CDR3 is built from 16 residues. For the CDR3, the DNA is TGTGCCACCAGCAGAGACCTAGCTACTGCAGACAATGAGCAGTTCTTC. Residues: CATSRDLATADNEQFF.

This chain's CDR3 is CASSSRQGGNTEAFF. The CDR3 DNA is TGTGCCAGCAGCTCCCGTCAGGGGGGGAACACTGAAGCTTTCTTT. This chain links TRBV7-9 with TRBJ1-1, with 7 bases aligning to TRBD1. The CDR3 extends over 15 amino acids. V shed 4 bases and J 1 base; nucleotides not matched to a gene: 6. From germline, CDR1 is SEHNR and CDR2 FQNEAQ (reference sequence). Supplemented by reference TRBV7-9 and TRBJ1-1, the full variable domain reads DTGVSQNPRHKITKRGQNVTFRCDPISEHNRLYWYRQTLGQGPEFLTYFQNEAQLEKSRLLSDRFSAERPKGSFSTLEIQRTEQGDSAMYLCASSSRQGGNTEAFFGQGTRLTVV.